One and the same sample provided the 14 T cell receptor beta chains below, sequenced in a study of blood T cell repertoires in COVID-19. Only in-frame clones appear in the TCRdb table, and some are missing; sequencing was by immunoSEQ multiplex PCR. The sample lists about 200,000 clones, 75% to 90% occurring once. Input material: peripheral blood. The receptors stem from a man younger than 45 who had recovered from COVID-19.

This clone was detected only once. This chain links TRBV7-2 with TRBJ2-1; TRBD1 matches 8 bases. CDR3 size: 18 residues. The J segment lost 5 bases and the V segment lost 2 bases, leaving 14 bases of the junction unmatched. CDR1 and CDR2 (germline): SGHTA, FQGNSA. The CDR3 DNA reads as TGTGCCAGCAGCTTAAGTGAAGCAAGGACAGGGCGCCACAATGAGCAGTTCTTC. Its translation: CASSLSEARTGRHNEQFF.

This clone was recorded a few times. V usage is TRBV9 and J usage is TRBJ1-6; D not resolved. Germline-derived CDR1 and CDR2 are SGDLS and YYNGEE. The V end was cut by 4 bases, the J end by 10 bases, with 12 bases between. CDR3 length: 13 residues. The CDR3 spells CASSPGVDSPLHF. CDR3 nucleotide sequence: TGTGCCAGCAGCCCCGGGGTTGACTCACCCCTCCACTTT.

The genes are TRBV6-5 and TRBJ1-1, with D possibly matching TRBD1 (6 bases). The CDR3 length is 14 residues. CDR1 and CDR2 (germline): MNHEY, SVGAGI. Between the trimmed V and J ends, which lost 6 bases and 1 base, there was a span of 12 bases. The CDR3 loop is CASRGGEGNTEAFF. The CDR3 bases are TGTGCCAGCAGAGGGGGAGAGGGGAACACTGAAGCTTTCTTT.

V is TRBV19 and J is TRBJ2-2, with D unclear. The V gene's germline CDR1 is LNHDA and CDR2 SQIVND (reference sequence). Trimming shortened V by 5 bases and J by 10 bases, and 11 bases separated the two germline ends. CDR3 length: 12 residues. The CDR3 DNA is TGTGCCAGTAGTCCCAGTTTCGCGGAGCTGTTTTTT. Translation: CASSPSFAELFF.

The V gene is TRBV9, the J gene TRBJ2-5, with D possibly TRBD1 on 6 matching bases. Germline V gene lookup returns CDR1 SGDLS and CDR2 YYNGEE. This CDR3 comprises 14 residues. Trimming left V 4 bases short and J 4 bases short, with 14 bases between. The CDR3 nucleotides read TGTGCCAGCAGCTTAGGACAGAGGAGAGAGACCCAGTACTTC. Its translation is CASSLGQRRETQYF.

The chain carries TRBV27 and TRBJ1-2, with 8 bases lining up with TRBD1. The germline gives CDR1 MNHEY, CDR2 SMNVEV (reference sequence). This CDR3 has 15 residues. With V trimmed by 6 bases and J by 6 bases, 12 bases remained unmatched. The CDR3 region is CASRKSVQGANGYTF. In nucleotides, the CDR3 is TGTGCCAGCAGAAAGAGCGTGCAGGGGGCCAATGGCTACACCTTC.

The chain uses TRBV7-9 and TRBJ2-5; TRBD1 matches 9 bases. The CDR3 is 16 residues long. Germline-derived CDR1 and CDR2 are SEHNR and FQNEAQ (reference sequence). The V gene end was trimmed by 8 bases and the J gene end by 5 bases; junction bases not matched to a gene: 15. CDR3 protein: CASGPDRGGPRETQYF. CDR3 DNA: TGTGCCAGCGGCCCGGACAGGGGAGGGCCCCGGGAGACCCAGTACTTC.

The genes are TRBV4-2 and TRBJ1-2; a possible D gene is TRBD1 (6 bases). From germline, CDR1 is LGHNA and CDR2 YNFKEQ. The CDR3 sequence is 15 residues long. Trimming removed 5 bases at V and 3 bases at J, with 16 bases between. CDR3 loop: CASSSHVGQDYGYTF. In DNA form, the CDR3 reads TGTGCCAGCAGCTCCCACGTGGGACAAGACTATGGCTACACCTTC.

The V and J genes are TRBV7-9 and TRBJ1-4, with no clear D. V was shortened by 2 bases and J by 6 bases, with 19 bases between the two germline ends. The CDR3 length is 17 residues. The germline V gene encodes CDR1 SEHNR and CDR2 FQNEAQ (reference sequence). This CDR3 is CASSLLPSEDWDEKLFF. In DNA form, the CDR3 reads TGTGCCAGCAGCTTACTACCCAGTGAGGATTGGGATGAAAAACTGTTTTTT. Combining the CDR3 with reference TRBV7-9 and TRBJ1-4 gives the whole variable domain DTGVSQNPRHKITKRGQNVTFRCDPISEHNRLYWYRQTLGQGPEFLTYFQNEAQLEKSRLLSDRFSAERPKGSFSTLEIQRTEQGDSAMYLCASSLLPSEDWDEKLFFGSGTQLSVL.

The rearrangement links TRBV12-1 to TRBJ1-5; TRBD1, the table's D call, was not compared with the DNA. TRBV12-1 is reported as a pseudogene. This CDR3 spans 14 amino acids. CDR3 sequence (DNA): TGTGCCAGCAGCTTTAAGGGGGGCAATCAGCCCCAGCATTTT. Translated, it gives CASSFKGGNQPQHF.

The gene calls are TRBV3-1 (or the pseudogene TRBV3-2) and TRBJ1-5, with a possible D match to TRBD1 (6 bases). CDR3 length equals 14 residues. Deletions cut 4 bases from V and 1 base from J, with 8 bases between. Germline V gives CDR1 LGHDT, CDR2 YNNKEL (reference sequence). This CDR3 is CASSPDSSNQPQHF. The CDR3 DNA sequence: TGTGCCAGCAGCCCGGACAGCAGCAATCAGCCCCAGCATTTT.

This chain connects TRBV13 to TRBJ2-1, with 9 bases aligning to TRBD1. The germline gives CDR1 PRHDT, CDR2 FYEKMQ (reference sequence). J lost 8 bases, V lost 3 bases, and 5 bases had no gene match. This CDR3 is built from 14 residues. The CDR3 nucleotides are TGTGCCAGCAGCTTGGGACAGGGCGTTTATGAGCAGTTCTTC. Encoded protein: CASSLGQGVYEQFF.

The chain joins TRBV19 to TRBJ1-1, with D hard to call. From germline, CDR1 is LNHDA and CDR2 SQIVND (reference sequence). The CDR3 sequence is 13 residues long. V was pared by 6 bases and J by 0 bases, with 8 bases between. CDR3 in amino acids: CASSLYMNTEAFF. As DNA, the CDR3 is TGTGCCAGTAGCCTTTATATGAACACTGAAGCTTTCTTT.

The chain links TRBV5-1 to TRBJ2-5; D is perhaps TRBD2 (6 bases). The V end lost 2 bases, the J end lost 1 base, and 9 bases lay between the germline ends. In germline, CDR1 is SGHRS, CDR2 YFSETQ. The CDR3 has 14 amino acids. CDR3 region: CASSLGTGQETQYF. DNA of the CDR3: TGCGCCAGCAGCTTAGGGACTGGCCAAGAGACCCAGTACTTC.